This T cell receptor beta chain comes out of a study of T-cell reconstitution after alpha-beta-depleted transplantation in children. On this clonotype: Antigen: not known.

The CDR3 length is 15 residues. CDR1 is MDHEN and CDR2 is SYDVKM in the germline V gene. Trimming removed 8 bases from V and 10 bases from J; junction bases left unmatched: 16. Findings and limits, study-wide: From newly produced T cells came most of the T-cell counts and diversity one year after transplant.

Unique molecular identifiers featured in how the TCRbeta library was prepared. One entry per CDR3 protein results from TCRdb running MiXCR on the PCR reads. The sample records fewer than 700,000 distinct CDR3 sequences, 13% being singletons. The rearrangement uses TRBV28 and TRBJ1-5; 8 bases fit TRBD1. The sequences come from PBMCs, mostly from graft donor cells, collected 360 days after TCRalphabeta/CD19-depleted stem cell transplant. This receptor was obtained from a male patient between 10 and 17 years old who had a stem cell transplant for acute myeloid leukemia, so the T cells may come from the graft donor. This chain's CDR3 is CASGIPGTGLGPQHF. The DNA of the CDR3 is TGTGCCAGCGGCATACCCGGGACAGGCCTCGGACCCCAGCATTTT.